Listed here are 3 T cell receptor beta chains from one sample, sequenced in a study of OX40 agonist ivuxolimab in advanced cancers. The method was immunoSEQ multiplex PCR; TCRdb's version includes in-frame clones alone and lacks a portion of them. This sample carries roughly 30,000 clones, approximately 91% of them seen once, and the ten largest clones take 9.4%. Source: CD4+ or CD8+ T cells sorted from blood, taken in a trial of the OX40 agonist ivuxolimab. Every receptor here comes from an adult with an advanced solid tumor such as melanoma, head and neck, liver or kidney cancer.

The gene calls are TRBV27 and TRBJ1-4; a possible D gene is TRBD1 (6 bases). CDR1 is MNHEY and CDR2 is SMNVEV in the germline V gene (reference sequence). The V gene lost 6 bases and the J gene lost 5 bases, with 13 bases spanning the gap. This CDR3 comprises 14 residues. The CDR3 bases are TGTGCCAGCAGAAAGACAGGAGGGAATGAAAAACTGTTTTTT. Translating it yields CASRKTGGNEKLFF.

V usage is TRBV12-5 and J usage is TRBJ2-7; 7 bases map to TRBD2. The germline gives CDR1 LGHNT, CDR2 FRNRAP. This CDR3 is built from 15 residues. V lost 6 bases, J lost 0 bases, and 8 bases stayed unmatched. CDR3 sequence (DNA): TGTGCTAGTGGCGGAACCGGGACTACCTCCTACGAGCAGTACTTC. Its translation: CASGGTGTTSYEQYF.

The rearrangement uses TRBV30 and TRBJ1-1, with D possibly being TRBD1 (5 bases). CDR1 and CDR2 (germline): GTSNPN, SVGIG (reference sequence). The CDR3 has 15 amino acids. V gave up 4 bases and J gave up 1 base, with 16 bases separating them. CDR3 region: CAWNDFRTRNTEAFF. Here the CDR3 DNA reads TGTGCCTGGAATGACTTCAGGACAAGGAACACTGAAGCTTTCTTT.